The entry below describes one T cell receptor beta chain. The data originate from a study of T-cell memory formation after mild COVID-19. CDR3 length: 15 amino acids. V lost 1 base, J lost 6 bases, and 7 bases stayed unmatched. Germline V gene sequence: CDR1 LGHDT, CDR2 YNNKEL (reference sequence). TCRdb independently ran MiXCR on the 5' RACE reads; one entry per CDR3 protein. Of 200,000 or so distinct CDR3 sequences in the sample, 16% are singletons; the top ten hold roughly 2.1%. The chain joins TRBV3-1 to TRBJ2-7; 9 bases map to TRBD1. Input material: PBMCs or a T cell subset sorted from them (not recorded which). This receptor was obtained from an adult woman who had mild COVID-19 (a few samples of this study predate the infection). Cell type and time point are not known. In DNA, the CDR3 is TGTGCCAGCAGCCAAGGGACAGGGGCATTTTCCGAGCAGTACTTC. As protein: CASSQGTGAFSEQYF.